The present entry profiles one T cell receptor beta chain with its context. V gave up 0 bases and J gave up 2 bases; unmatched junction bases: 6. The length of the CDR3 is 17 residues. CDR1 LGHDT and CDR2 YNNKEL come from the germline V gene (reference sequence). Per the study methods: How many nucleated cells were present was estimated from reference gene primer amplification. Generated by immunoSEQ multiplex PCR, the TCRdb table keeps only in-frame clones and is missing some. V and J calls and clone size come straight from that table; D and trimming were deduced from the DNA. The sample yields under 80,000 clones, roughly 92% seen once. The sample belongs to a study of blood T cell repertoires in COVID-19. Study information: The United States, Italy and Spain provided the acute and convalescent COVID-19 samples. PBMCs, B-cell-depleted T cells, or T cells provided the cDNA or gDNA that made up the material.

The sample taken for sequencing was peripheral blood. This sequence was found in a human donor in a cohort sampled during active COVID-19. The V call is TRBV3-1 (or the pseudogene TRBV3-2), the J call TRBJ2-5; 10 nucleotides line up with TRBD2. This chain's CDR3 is CASSQDRSGGAQETQYF. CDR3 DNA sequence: TGTGCCAGCAGCCAAGATAGAAGCGGGGGGGCACAAGAGACCCAGTACTTC.